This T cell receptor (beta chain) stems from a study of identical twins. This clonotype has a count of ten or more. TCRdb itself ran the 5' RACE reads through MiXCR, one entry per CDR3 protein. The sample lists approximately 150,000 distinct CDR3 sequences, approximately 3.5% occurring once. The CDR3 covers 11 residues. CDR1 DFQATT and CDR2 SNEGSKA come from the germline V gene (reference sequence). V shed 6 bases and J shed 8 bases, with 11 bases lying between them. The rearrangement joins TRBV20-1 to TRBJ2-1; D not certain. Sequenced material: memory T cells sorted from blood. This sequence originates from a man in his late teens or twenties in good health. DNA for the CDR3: TGCAGTGCACGCGGACGGTATGAGCAGTTCTTC. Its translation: CSARGRYEQFF.